Described below is a single T cell receptor (beta chain) sequence and its context. Original processing notes: Quantification of nucleated cells was approximated via reference gene primer amplification. TCRdb's table, derived via immunoSEQ multiplex PCR, lists solely in-frame clones and lacks some. That table gives V, J and clone size, and the DNA gave D and trimming. The data hold about 400,000 clones, with 89% observed a single time. This sample was taken from a study of blood T cell repertoires in COVID-19. Study context: Nucleic acid was either cDNA or gDNA, and it came from T cells, B-cell-depleted T cells, or PBMCs.

Clinical history reported by participants formed the basis on which cohorts were assigned. Symptom resolution, clearance, or two negative PCRs marked the recovered donors of Cohort 3. Trimming cost V 3 bases and J 5 bases; bases outside gene matches: 6. The CDR3 is 14 residues long. Germline values: CDR1 KGHSY, CDR2 FQNENV. The sequence was collected from a woman aged 25 to 39 who had recovered from COVID-19. The source material was PBMCs or T cells enriched from blood (not recorded which). The chain uses TRBV16 and TRBJ1-1; TRBD1 matches 7 bases. The CDR3 coding sequence is TGTGCCAGCAGCCAGCCCACAGGGGATACTGAAGCTTTCTTT. Protein product: CASSQPTGDTEAFF.